A single sample is the source of the 18 T cell receptor beta chains below, sequenced in a study of spatial heterogeneity in lung cancer (dated by TCRdb to the late 2010s). Library preparation was by 5' RACE. Sequencing relied on a NextSeq 500. TCRdb took the public reads, trimmed them with fastp at Q25, ran MiXCR for clone calling and kept in-frame beta chains. Merged by CDR3 protein, the rows form single entries marked with the most common genes and DNA. The sample has 60,000 to 80,000 distinct CDR3 sequences on record, about an eighth of them singletons. About 7.1% of the sample comes from the top ten. This specimen's time point label, interpreted: sample taken at primary tumor resection. TCR sequencing used whole RNA extracted from tumor and nontumor lung tissue, or from cryopreserved PBMC samples, without cell sorting. The input for sequencing was PBMCs, taken at surgery. The receptors were sampled from a male donor with early-stage non-small cell lung cancer.

This clonotype has at least ten counts. The chain links TRBV18 to TRBJ2-7, with 9 bases that match TRBD2. This CDR3 spans 18 amino acids. The V segment lost 5 bases and the J segment 3 bases; nucleotides outside the gene matches: 17. CDR1 is KGHSH and CDR2 is LQKENI in the germline V gene. The CDR3 nucleotides are TGTGCCAGCTCAGCAGATCCCCCGACTAGCGGCTCGATCTACGAGCAGTACTTC. Translated, it gives CASSADPPTSGSIYEQYF.

This clonotype was picked up a small number of times. The chain links TRBV5-1 to TRBJ1-2; 7 bases are shared with TRBD1. Germline V gene data show CDR1 as SGHRS and CDR2 as YFSETQ. With 0 bases clipped from V and 2 bases from J, the junction kept 1 base outside the gene matches. This CDR3 spans 14 amino acids. The CDR3 coding sequence is TGCGCCAGCAGCTTGGGGGACAGCAACTATGGCTACACCTTC. Translating it yields CASSLGDSNYGYTF.

This clonotype has ten or more counts. J is TRBJ1-1 and V is TRBV29-1; D unclear. V gave up 3 bases and J gave up 3 bases, with 8 bases separating them. The length of the CDR3 is 12 residues. The germline gives CDR1 SQVTM, CDR2 ANQGSEA. The CDR3 here is CSVDSGYTEAFF. In DNA form, the CDR3 reads TGCAGCGTTGATTCAGGTTACACTGAAGCTTTCTTT.

This clonotype has only a few counts. The chain has TRBV10-3 and TRBJ1-2; 8 nucleotides align to TRBD1. The V and J ends lost 0 bases and 2 bases, in that order; junction bases with no gene match: 5. Looked up from germline, CDR1 is ENHRY and CDR2 is SYGVKD. The length of the CDR3 is 16 residues. The CDR3 loop is CAISESTGAKNYGYTF. The DNA of the CDR3 is TGTGCCATCAGTGAGTCGACAGGGGCTAAGAACTATGGCTACACCTTC.

There are a few counts of this clonotype. CDR3 sequence: CASSFGQGSNQPQHF. The CDR3 nucleotides are TGTGCCAGCAGTTTCGGACAGGGGTCCAATCAGCCCCAGCATTTT. The chain is built from TRBV12-3 or TRBV12-4 and TRBJ1-5; 9 nucleotides agree with TRBD1. J lost 3 bases, V lost 3 bases, and 3 bases had no gene match. This CDR3 contains 15 residues.

This clonotype was recorded at least ten times. The chain couples TRBV25-1 to TRBJ2-5; no reliable D call. CDR1 is MGHDK and CDR2 is SYGVNS in the germline V gene. The CDR3 is 14 amino acids. Trimming stripped 3 bases from V and 5 bases from J, with 13 bases between. The DNA for the CDR3 is TGTGCCAGCAGTGAGCCGAAGAAGCCCGAGACCCAGTACTTC. Protein product: CASSEPKKPETQYF.

The chain couples TRBV10-3 to TRBJ2-3; the D call may be TRBD1 or TRBD2 (5 bases each). The CDR3 covers 13 residues. The germline gives CDR1 ENHRY, CDR2 SYGVKD. The V end lost 6 bases, the J end lost 2 bases, and 9 bases lay between the germline ends. The CDR3 nucleotides read TGTGCCATCAGCCGGGACCTCACAGATACGCAGTATTTT. Translation: CAISRDLTDTQYF.

V usage is TRBV27 and J usage is TRBJ1-2, with a possible D match to TRBD1 (6 bases). Trimming stripped 6 bases from V and 8 bases from J, with 16 bases between. This CDR3 spans 13 amino acids. The V gene's germline CDR1 is MNHEY and CDR2 SMNVEV (reference sequence). The CDR3 loop reads CASSDRNLAGYTF. CDR3 bases: TGTGCCAGCAGCGACAGGAACTTGGCAGGCTACACCTTC.

The sample holds a few counts of this clonotype. V is TRBV6-1 and J is TRBJ1-6, with D perhaps TRBD1 (6 bases). This CDR3 comprises 14 residues. V was clipped by 6 bases and J by 5 bases, with 11 bases between them. Germline V lookup: CDR1 MNHNS, CDR2 SASEGT. This CDR3 reads CASSPGTNNSPLHF. In DNA form, the CDR3 reads TGTGCCAGCAGCCCCGGGACAAATAATTCACCCCTCCACTTT.

The chain joins TRBV10-3 to TRBJ2-1; TRBD2 matches at 11 bases. CDR1 and CDR2 (germline): ENHRY, SYGVKD. V dropped 8 bases and J dropped 6; count of bases not matched to a gene: 3. This CDR3 has 13 amino acids. The CDR3 region is CAIGSGRVNEQFF. Written as DNA, the CDR3 is TGTGCCATCGGTAGCGGGAGGGTCAATGAGCAGTTCTTC.

This clonotype was found a few times. The chain joins TRBV29-1 to TRBJ1-2, with 10 positions matching TRBD1. V lost 2 bases to trimming and J lost 6 bases; unmatched junction nucleotides: 3. Germline values: CDR1 SQVTM, CDR2 ANQGSEA. This CDR3 is 13 amino acids long. The CDR3 loop reads CSVERDRGDGYTF. The CDR3 DNA follows: TGCAGCGTTGAAAGGGACAGGGGAGATGGCTACACCTTC. The full variable domain, in which reference TRBV29-1 and TRBJ1-2 provide the parts outside the CDR3, is SAVISQKPSRDICQRGTSLTIQCQVDSQVTMMFWYRQQPGQSLTLIATANQGSEATYESGFVIDKFPISRPNLTFSTLTVSNMSPEDSSIYLCSVERDRGDGYTFGSGTRLTVV.

This clonotype was detected many times. The rearrangement uses TRBV5-6 and TRBJ1-2; no clear D. The V gene lost 3 bases and the J gene lost 1 base, with 10 bases spanning the gap. CDR1 SGHDT and CDR2 YYEEEE come from the germline V gene. The CDR3 consists of 14 residues. The CDR3 bases are TGTGCCAGCAGCTCCATAGACAATAACTATGGCTACACCTTC. It translates to CASSSIDNNYGYTF.

The sample holds one count of this clonotype. The rearrangement uses TRBV5-1 and TRBJ1-1, with D maybe TRBD1 (6 bases). The CDR3 is 15 residues long. The germline V and J ends were trimmed by 1 base and 1 base, with 11 bases remaining between them. CDR1 SGHRS and CDR2 YFSETQ come from the germline V gene. CDR3 protein: CASSLWTERNTEAFF. DNA for the CDR3: TGCGCCAGCAGCTTGTGGACAGAGCGGAACACTGAAGCTTTCTTT.

This clonotype was seen a few times. The chain recombines TRBV29-1 with TRBJ2-1, with D perhaps TRBD1 (5 bases). Between the trimmed V and J ends, which lost 3 bases and 0 bases, there was a span of 12 bases. The germline V gene encodes CDR1 SQVTM and CDR2 ANQGSEA. CDR3 size: 15 residues. The CDR3, as DNA: TGCAGCGTTGAGTCCAGGGTAAGCTCCTACAATGAGCAGTTCTTC. Amino acid sequence: CSVESRVSSYNEQFF.

This clonotype was seen repeatedly, ten times or more. The chain uses TRBV29-1 and TRBJ2-3; no reliable D call. The V gene's germline CDR1 is SQVTM and CDR2 ANQGSEA. The CDR3 length is 11 residues. With 0 bases removed from V and 4 bases from J, the gap between germline ends came to 2 bases. Written as DNA, the CDR3 is TGCAGCGTTGAAGATTCAGATACGCAGTATTTT. Amino acids: CSVEDSDTQYF.

The chain couples TRBV27 to TRBJ1-5, with no clear D. Trimming pared 6 bases from V and 3 bases from J, leaving 9 bases between. CDR1 is MNHEY, CDR2 SMNVEV, per germline (reference sequence). There are 13 residues in the CDR3. CDR3 nucleotides: TGTGCCAGCAGAGCCCGCGTCAATCAGCCCCAGCATTTT. It specifies CASRARVNQPQHF.

This clonotype showed up many times. The chain joins TRBV6-2 or TRBV6-3 to TRBJ2-1; D may be TRBD2 (5 bases). CDR3 length: 16 residues. From germline, CDR1 is MNHEY and CDR2 SVGEGT. Trimming left V 2 bases short and J 2 bases short, with 13 bases between. The CDR3 DNA sequence: TGTGCCAGCAGTTACCGGACTGCCGCACCCTACAATGAGCAGTTCTTC. As protein: CASSYRTAAPYNEQFF.

Only a few counts were recorded for this clonotype. This chain links TRBV5-5 with TRBJ2-7, with D uncertain. Germline values: CDR1 SGHKS, CDR2 YYEKEE (reference sequence). The length of the CDR3 is 13 residues. V lost 5 bases to trimming and J lost 3 bases, with 12 bases between them. CDR3 nucleotides: TGTGCCAGCAGTTACCAATATCGCTACGAGCAGTACTTC. The encoded protein is CASSYQYRYEQYF.